The 23 T cell receptor beta chains given below trace back to one sample, sequenced in a study of blood T cell repertoires in COVID-19. Produced via immunoSEQ multiplex PCR; TCRdb's table is partial and in-frame only. The sample carries about 110,000 clones, roughly 79% recorded once. The sequencing input was peripheral blood. These TCRs come from a woman older than 75 with active or convalescent COVID-19.

The chain has TRBV5-6 and TRBJ1-3, with 7 bases that match TRBD1. Germline V gene lookup returns CDR1 SGHDT and CDR2 YYEEEE. After removal of 0 bases from V and 7 bases from J, the junction contained 4 bases not matched to a gene. This CDR3 has 14 residues. The CDR3, as DNA: TGTGCCAGCAGCTTGGAAGGGGGCTGGAACACCATATATTTT. Translated: CASSLEGGWNTIYF.

The chain is built from TRBV4-1 and TRBJ2-1; the D gene is possibly TRBD1 (6 bases). Trimming pared 4 bases from V and 4 bases from J, leaving 20 bases between. The CDR3 runs to 17 residues. Germline-derived CDR1 and CDR2 are MGHRA and YSYEKL. CDR3 in amino acids: CASSRGGIRVGYNEQFF. CDR3 coding DNA: TGCGCCAGCAGCCGAGGGGGTATTAGGGTGGGGTACAATGAGCAGTTCTTC.

The genes are TRBV4-1 and TRBJ1-3; TRBD1 matches at 7 bases. Unmatched junction bases numbered 11, after V lost 2 bases and J lost 4 bases. The CDR3 contains 17 residues. Germline loops: CDR1 MGHRA, CDR2 YSYEKL. The CDR3 DNA is TGCGCCAGCAGCCAACCTACCCTGACAGGGTACGGAAACACCATATATTTT. Translated, it gives CASSQPTLTGYGNTIYF.

The chain couples TRBV4-2 to TRBJ2-5; 7 bases agree with TRBD2. V lost 0 bases and J lost 5; bases outside the gene matches: 9. This CDR3 region has 16 residues. Germline loops: CDR1 LGHNA, CDR2 YNFKEQ. The CDR3 region has the DNA TGTGCCAGCAGCCAAGATTTGGAGCGGGGAGTGGAGACCCAGTACTTC. Protein sequence: CASSQDLERGVETQYF.

The chain uses TRBV27 and TRBJ2-2, with D tentatively TRBD2 (6 bases). Germline V gene lookup returns CDR1 MNHEY and CDR2 SMNVEV (reference sequence). This CDR3 is 15 amino acids long. V was pared by 5 bases and J by 7 bases, with 17 bases between. In nucleotides, the CDR3 is TGTGCCAGCAGTCTGGACTATAGCTTGCACGGGGAGCTGTTTTTT. It encodes CASSLDYSLHGELFF.

The sample holds one count of this clone. The genes are TRBV5-4 and TRBJ1-2, with TRBD1 identical over 8 bases. V gave up 1 base and J gave up 4 bases; unmatched junction bases: 12. Per germline, CDR1 SGHNT and CDR2 YYREEE (reference sequence). The length of the CDR3 is 17 residues. CDR3 amino acids: CASSLPTSRDRSYGYTF. Here the CDR3 DNA reads TGTGCCAGCAGCTTGCCGACCTCCCGGGACAGGTCCTATGGCTACACCTTC.

This chain uses TRBV9 with TRBJ2-5; the match to TRBD1 covers 8 bases. CDR1 SGDLS and CDR2 YYNGEE come from the germline V gene. The CDR3 runs 13 residues. With 2 bases clipped from V and 5 bases from J, the junction kept 2 bases outside the gene matches. In DNA form, the CDR3 reads TGTGCCAGCAGCGTCAGGGGGCGGGAGACCCAGTACTTC. It specifies CASSVRGRETQYF.

The chain is built from TRBV5-1 and TRBJ1-1; tentative D call: TRBD1 (6 bases). The germline V gene has CDR1 SGHRS and CDR2 YFSETQ. This CDR3 is 14 amino acids long. V shed 4 bases and J shed 0 bases, with 10 bases lying between them. The CDR3 bases are TGCGCCAGCAGCATGGACAGCTTGAACACTGAAGCTTTCTTT. As protein: CASSMDSLNTEAFF.

This clone has a handful of counts. The rearrangement links TRBV7-9 to TRBJ2-5; 9 bases line up with TRBD1. This CDR3 comprises 15 residues. The germline gives CDR1 SEHNR, CDR2 FQNEAQ (reference sequence). Trimming took 4 bases from V and 3 from J; bases not matched to a gene: 6. The CDR3 DNA sequence: TGTGCCAGCAGCTCTCAGGGGGACAGGGAAGAGACCCAGTACTTC. It yields the protein CASSSQGDREETQYF. The full variable domain, its missing parts supplied by reference TRBV7-9 and TRBJ2-5, is DTGVSQNPRHKITKRGQNVTFRCDPISEHNRLYWYRQTLGQGPEFLTYFQNEAQLEKSRLLSDRFSAERPKGSFSTLEIQRTEQGDSAMYLCASSSQGDREETQYFGPGTRLLVL.

The chain uses TRBV5-1 and TRBJ2-6; the match to TRBD1 covers 7 bases. J lost 0 bases, V lost 0 bases, and 6 bases had no gene match. The length of the CDR3 is 18 residues. Germline V CDR1 and CDR2: SGHRS, YFSETQ. The CDR3, as DNA: TGCGCCAGCAGCTTGGGGACAGGTACTTACTCTGGGGCCAACGTCCTGACTTTC. This gives the protein CASSLGTGTYSGANVLTF.

V is TRBV7-8 and J is TRBJ2-1, with 7 bases that match TRBD2. The CDR3 contains 16 residues. Germline trimming cut 6 bases from V and 4 bases from J; bases unmatched to any gene: 12. Germline V gene sequence: CDR1 SGHVS, CDR2 FQNEAQ. CDR3 nucleotides: TGTGCCAGCAGACCACGGGGCGGGAGCGCTTACAATGAGCAGTTCTTC. Translation gives CASRPRGGSAYNEQFF. The full variable domain, completed using reference TRBV7-8 and TRBJ2-1, is GAGVSQSPRYKVAKRGQDVALRCDPISGHVSLFWYQQALGQGPEFLTYFQNEAQLDKSGLPSDRFFAERPEGSVSTLKIQRTQQEDSAVYLCASRPRGGSAYNEQFFGPGTRLTVL.

This clone was seen a handful of times. The rearrangement links TRBV18 to TRBJ2-2, with 8 bases that match TRBD2. CDR1 and CDR2 from the germline V gene are KGHSH and LQKENI. After removal of 2 bases from V and 6 bases from J, the junction contained 8 bases not matched to a gene. CDR3 size: 16 residues. The CDR3 region is CASSPFSGSPSGELFF. The CDR3 bases are TGTGCCAGCTCACCATTCAGCGGGAGTCCCTCCGGGGAGCTGTTTTTT.

The chain combines TRBV15 with TRBJ1-3; TRBD1 matches 7 bases. The length of the CDR3 is 16 residues. CDR1 is LNHNV, CDR2 YYDKDF, per germline (reference sequence). J lost 0 bases, V lost 1 base, and 3 bases had no gene match. As DNA, the CDR3 is TGTGCCACCAGCAGAGGCCACAGGGGCTCTGGAAACACCATATATTTT. Its protein is CATSRGHRGSGNTIYF.

V is TRBV14 and J is TRBJ2-5; 9 bases match TRBD2. The V gene's germline CDR1 is SGHDN and CDR2 FVKESK. The V segment lost 4 bases and the J segment 7 bases; nucleotides outside the gene matches: 10. This CDR3 spans 15 amino acids. The CDR3 bases are TGTGCCAGCAGCCGTGGGACTAGCAGTTCTGGGACCCAGTACTTC. This encodes CASSRGTSSSGTQYF.

The chain uses TRBV18 and TRBJ1-2; D is uncertain. Germline V lookup: CDR1 KGHSH, CDR2 LQKENI. CDR3 length: 16 amino acids. Between the trimmed V and J ends, which lost 3 bases and 7 bases, there was a span of 21 bases. The CDR3 region is CASSPTATPQSGGYTF. The CDR3 coding sequence is TGTGCCAGCTCACCCACTGCGACACCACAATCTGGTGGCTACACCTTC.

The chain recombines TRBV11-2 with TRBJ2-2; D unresolved. CDR3 length: 13 residues. The germline V gene encodes CDR1 SGHAT and CDR2 FQNNGV. Deletions cut 0 bases from V and 6 bases from J, with 5 bases between. The CDR3 protein is CASSLELPGELFF. The CDR3 bases are TGTGCCAGCAGCTTAGAACTTCCCGGGGAGCTGTTTTTT.

The chain recombines TRBV19 with TRBJ2-2; tentative D call: TRBD1 (5 bases). The CDR3 has 17 amino acids. The germline V and J ends were trimmed by 7 bases and 2 bases, with 20 bases remaining between them. Germline V gene lookup returns CDR1 LNHDA and CDR2 SQIVND (reference sequence). CDR3 in DNA: TGTGCCAGTACCTATTTAATCGACAGCCCAAACACCGGGGAGCTGTTTTTT. Translation gives CASTYLIDSPNTGELFF.

J is TRBJ1-2 and V is TRBV18; 7 nucleotides align to TRBD1. Germline CDR1 reads KGHSH; CDR2 reads LQKENI. The CDR3 length is 14 residues. V shed 6 bases, J shed 7 bases, and the junction held 11 bases outside the gene matches. CDR3 bases: TGTGCCAGCTCTCAATCGACAGGGTTCGGTGGCTACACCTTC. Its protein is CASSQSTGFGGYTF. The complete variable domain, with remaining parts taken from reference TRBV18 and TRBJ1-2, reads NAGVMQNPRHLVRRRGQEARLRCSPMKGHSHVYWYRQLPEEGLKFMVYLQKENIIDESGMPKERFSAEFPKEGPSILRIQQVVRGDSAAYFCASSQSTGFGGYTFGSGTRLTVV.

This clone has a single count. This chain links TRBV9 with TRBJ2-7; TRBD1 matches at 12 bases. The CDR3 covers 15 residues. Losses at the gene ends were 3 bases for V and 4 bases for J; bases not matched to a gene: 5. Germline V gene sequence: CDR1 SGDLS, CDR2 YYNGEE. The CDR3 protein is CASSAGTGGSYEQYF. The CDR3 coding sequence is TGTGCCAGCAGCGCCGGGACAGGGGGCTCGTACGAGCAGTACTTC.

The rearrangement joins TRBV2 to TRBJ2-7; 8 bases map to TRBD1. CDR1 and CDR2 (germline): SNHLY, FYNNEI. The CDR3 has 10 residues. V dropped 8 bases and J dropped 13; count of bases not matched to a gene: 7. For the CDR3, the DNA is TGTGCCAGCTACGACAGGGGATTTTACTTC. Translating gives CASYDRGFYF.

The chain uses TRBV7-9 and TRBJ2-2; D gene ambiguous. The germline V and J ends were trimmed by 6 bases and 3 bases, with 14 bases remaining between them. This CDR3 contains 15 residues. Germline V gene lookup returns CDR1 SEHNR and CDR2 FQNEAQ (reference sequence). The CDR3 sequence is CASRFPHADTGELFF. In DNA, the CDR3 is TGTGCCAGCAGGTTCCCCCATGCGGACACCGGGGAGCTGTTTTTT.

The chain is built from TRBV5-6 and TRBJ1-2; TRBD1 aligns across 9 bases. The germline CDR1 and CDR2 sequences are SGHDT and YYEEEE. Germline trimming cut 6 bases from V and 5 bases from J; bases unmatched to any gene: 8. There are 14 residues in the CDR3. This chain's CDR3 is CASNAGTGMYGYTF. CDR3 DNA: TGTGCCAGCAACGCCGGGACAGGGATGTATGGCTACACCTTC.

This clone has only a few counts. This chain connects TRBV28 to TRBJ1-5; D is undetermined. The CDR3 runs to 15 residues. Germline V gene data show CDR1 as MDHEN and CDR2 as SYDVKM. V was clipped by 2 bases and J by 4 bases, with 12 bases between them. This chain's CDR3 is CASSLLPRPNQPQHF. CDR3 nucleotide sequence: TGTGCCAGCAGTTTACTACCCAGGCCGAATCAGCCCCAGCATTTT.